These 13 T cell receptor beta chains were sequenced from one sample in a study of blood T cell repertoires in COVID-19. The repertoire was sequenced with immunoSEQ multiplex PCR; TCRdb's copy has only in-frame clones and lacks some. The sample includes roughly 380,000 clones, approximately 87% of them seen just once. Source material: PBMCs or T cells enriched from blood (not recorded which). The receptors derive from a man aged 25 to 40 who had recovered from COVID-19.

CDR3 loop: CASSMNTEAFF. As DNA, the CDR3 is TGTGCCAGCAGCATGAACACTGAAGCTTTCTTT. This chain joins TRBV12-3 or TRBV12-4 and TRBJ1-1; no firm D call. The V gene lost 6 bases and the J gene lost 0 bases, with 2 bases spanning the gap. CDR3 length equals 11 residues.

This clone has just a few counts. The V call is TRBV11-2, the J call TRBJ1-1; TRBD1 agrees at 8 bases. Germline CDR1 SGHAT, CDR2 FQNNGV. After removal of 5 bases from V and 3 bases from J, the junction contained 5 bases not matched to a gene. This CDR3 has 14 residues. The CDR3 bases are TGTGCCAGCAGCCCAGGACAGGGATACACTGAAGCTTTCTTT. Encoded protein: CASSPGQGYTEAFF.

The J gene is TRBJ1-2, the V gene TRBV6-1; D is undetermined. Germline CDR1 and CDR2: MNHNS and SASEGT. V was shortened by 3 bases and J by 0 bases, with 11 bases between the two germline ends. The CDR3 totals 15 residues. The DNA for the CDR3 is TGTGCCAGCAGTGAGGCGGCGAGACCTAACTATGGCTACACCTTC. This gives the protein CASSEAARPNYGYTF.

The chain couples TRBV5-1 to TRBJ2-3; weak D call: TRBD2 (7 bases). Trimming shortened V by 2 bases and J by 0 bases, and 10 bases separated the two germline ends. The CDR3 is 15 residues long. Germline assignment: CDR1 SGHRS and CDR2 YFSETQ. The CDR3 nucleotides are TGCGCCAGCAGCTTTGGGGGGGCTAGCACAGATACGCAGTATTTT. Translated: CASSFGGASTDTQYF. The full variable domain, its missing parts supplied by reference TRBV5-1 and TRBJ2-3, is KAGVTQTPRYLIKTRGQQVTLSCSPISGHRSVSWYQQTPGQGLQFLFEYFSETQRNKGNFPGRFSGRQFSNSRSEMNVSTLELGDSALYLCASSFGGASTDTQYFGPGTRLTVL.

This chain joins TRBV27 and TRBJ1-2, with 11 bases matching TRBD1. The CDR3 spans 16 residues. Germline V CDR1 and CDR2: MNHEY, SMNVEV (reference sequence). The V and J ends lost 5 bases and 3 bases, in that order; junction bases with no gene match: 8. CDR3 in DNA: TGTGCCAGCAGTGATTTGGGACAGGGGGGGTACTATGGCTACACCTTC. This codes for CASSDLGQGGYYGYTF.

This sequence joins TRBV6-5 and TRBJ1-5, with TRBD1 matching over 9 bases. Looked up from germline, CDR1 is MNHEY and CDR2 is SVGAGI. Trimming removed 5 bases from V and 3 bases from J; junction bases left unmatched: 5. CDR3 length equals 15 residues. CDR3 loop: CASSRDRAANQPQHF. The CDR3 bases are TGTGCCAGCAGTCGGGACAGGGCAGCCAATCAGCCCCAGCATTTT.

As regards this clone: In the same sample, other DNA sequences code for this CDR3. V gene TRBV29-1 combines with J gene TRBJ2-7; no reliable D call. The V and J ends lost 3 bases and 4 bases respectively, with 10 bases between them. In germline, CDR1 is SQVTM, CDR2 ANQGSEA. The CDR3 contains 12 residues. CDR3 DNA sequence: TGCAGCGTTGAGCAAGGCAGGTACGAGCAGTACTTC. This sequence encodes CSVEQGRYEQYF.

This chain links TRBV7-8 with TRBJ2-3; D is uncertain. This CDR3 has 14 residues. The V gene's germline CDR1 is SGHVS and CDR2 FQNEAQ. Trimming took 1 base from V and 0 from J, leaving 5 bases between them. The CDR3 coding sequence is TGTGCCAGCAGCTTAGGAACTAGCACAGATACGCAGTATTTT. Amino acid sequence: CASSLGTSTDTQYF.

The chain joins TRBV27 to TRBJ2-3, with 13 bases matching TRBD2. The CDR3 has 15 residues. Looked up from germline, CDR1 is MNHEY and CDR2 is SMNVEV (reference sequence). Germline trimming cut 7 bases from V and 3 bases from J; bases unmatched to any gene: 4. Here the CDR3 reads CASTMGLAGTDTQYF. DNA for the CDR3: TGTGCCAGCACCATGGGACTAGCGGGGACAGATACGCAGTATTTT.

This chain uses TRBV7-9 with TRBJ2-2; no definite D call. CDR3 length: 17 amino acids. Trimming left V 5 bases short and J 0 bases short, with 16 bases between. Germline V lookup: CDR1 SEHNR, CDR2 FQNEAQ (reference sequence). CDR3 bases: TGTGCCAGCAGCGCCGACTTCTCCCCCGCGAACACCGGGGAGCTGTTTTTT. Encoded protein: CASSADFSPANTGELFF.

The chain is built from TRBV4-2 and TRBJ1-2; D unclear. Germline CDR1 LGHNA, CDR2 YNFKEQ. Trimming pared 3 bases from V and 6 bases from J, leaving 14 bases between. This CDR3 region has 14 residues. CDR3 residues: CASSHPTARDGYTF. The DNA of the CDR3 is TGTGCCAGCAGCCACCCGACGGCGCGGGATGGCTACACCTTC.

This clone was found a few times. V usage is TRBV5-1 and J usage is TRBJ1-2, with a weak D call TRBD1 (5 bases). The CDR3 totals 13 residues. CDR1 and CDR2 (germline): SGHRS, YFSETQ. V was trimmed by 5 bases and J by 8 bases, leaving 16 bases between them. CDR3 sequence reads: CASSLGAMEGYTF. DNA for the CDR3: TGCGCCAGCAGTTTAGGGGCGATGGAGGGCTACACCTTC.

Details on this clone: One end of the junction varies from germline; a read error may be responsible. This chain links TRBV3-1 (or the pseudogene TRBV3-2) with TRBJ1-1, with D possibly TRBD1 on 6 matching bases. The CDR3 sequence is 11 residues long. The germline gives CDR1 LGHDT, CDR2 YNNKEL (reference sequence). The CDR3 nucleotides read TGTACCAGCAGCTTAAACAACAGGGTTCTCTTT. This sequence encodes CTSSLNNRVLF.